These 13 T cell receptor beta chains were sequenced from one sample in a study of cytomegalovirus exposure and HLA in healthy donors. 60 Vbeta and 13 Jbeta primers were used in PCR. Repertoires were generated with immunoSEQ multiplex PCR, while TCRdb's copy carries only in-frame clones and drops some. The sample yields around 130,000 clones, more than 80% seen once. Sequencing used PBMCs. The receptors come from a man under 40 in good health and CMV-seronegative.

The CDR3 reads CASRQGATETQYF. As DNA, the CDR3 is TGTGCCAGCCGACAGGGGGCGACGGAGACCCAGTACTTC. The chain employs TRBV5-8 and TRBJ2-5; 10 bases match TRBD1. Germline V gene data show CDR1 as SGHTS and CDR2 as YDEGEE. Germline trimming cut 7 bases from V and 5 bases from J; bases unmatched to any gene: 5. This CDR3 is 13 amino acids long.

This clone was seen just once. V is TRBV29-1 and J is TRBJ2-1; 10 nucleotides align to TRBD2. The germline gives CDR1 SQVTM, CDR2 ANQGSEA. Trimming cost V 7 bases and J 0 bases; bases outside gene matches: 9. The CDR3 runs 16 residues. CDR3 sequence reads: CSAQEIAGGSYNEQFF. The DNA of the CDR3 is TGCAGCGCTCAGGAAATAGCGGGAGGCTCCTACAATGAGCAGTTCTTC.

A single count supports this clone. CDR3 residues: CASSDGTSGNTGELFF. CDR3 nucleotides: TGTGCCAGCAGCGACGGGACTAGCGGGAACACCGGGGAGCTGTTTTTT. The chain couples TRBV9 to TRBJ2-2, with TRBD2 matching 11 bases. Germline values: CDR1 SGDLS, CDR2 YYNGEE. The ends lost 3 bases at V and 1 base at J; junction bases unmatched: 2. This CDR3 comprises 16 residues.

The CDR3 is CASSESSGSRNEQFF. CDR3 nucleotide sequence: TGTGCCAGCAGTGAATCTAGCGGGAGTCGGAATGAGCAGTTCTTC. This chain joins TRBV2 and TRBJ2-1; TRBD2 matches at 10 bases. Trimming took 2 bases from V and 7 from J; bases not matched to a gene: 5. Germline CDR1 is SNHLY and CDR2 is FYNNEI. The length of the CDR3 is 15 residues.

The chain employs TRBV28 and TRBJ2-5, with 7 bases lining up with TRBD1. Losses at the gene ends were 6 bases for V and 4 bases for J; bases not matched to a gene: 14. Germline-derived CDR1 and CDR2 are MDHEN and SYDVKM. The CDR3 consists of 16 residues. This CDR3 is CASRPSAGAGGETQYF. The CDR3 nucleotides are TGTGCCAGCAGGCCGAGTGCCGGCGCAGGGGGAGAGACCCAGTACTTC.

The V call is TRBV7-2, the J call TRBJ2-3; TRBD2 aligns across 11 bases. The trim removed 1 base at V and 0 bases at J, leaving 0 bases unmatched. The germline V gene encodes CDR1 SGHTA and CDR2 FQGNSA. The CDR3 totals 16 residues. The CDR3 nucleotides are TGTGCCAGCAGCTTAGGGACTAGCGGGAGCACAGATACGCAGTATTTT. It codes for CASSLGTSGSTDTQYF.

V gene TRBV7-9 combines with J gene TRBJ2-5, with D maybe TRBD2 (6 bases). V lost 1 base and J lost 5, with 8 bases in between. CDR3 length: 13 residues. CDR1 and CDR2 from the germline V gene are SEHNR and FQNEAQ (reference sequence). CDR3 bases: TGTGCCAGCAGCTTAGTCCGGGGGGAGACCCAGTACTTC. It encodes CASSLVRGETQYF.

The chain joins TRBV18 to TRBJ2-1, with TRBD2 matching over 9 bases. Germline V gene lookup returns CDR1 KGHSH and CDR2 LQKENI. J lost 4 bases, V lost 6 bases, and 7 bases had no gene match. This CDR3 is built from 15 residues. CDR3: CASSERLAEYNEQFF. In nucleotides, the CDR3 is TGTGCCAGCTCGGAACGACTAGCGGAGTACAATGAGCAGTTCTTC.

The V and J genes are TRBV6-6 and TRBJ2-2; 7 positions match TRBD2. Germline loops: CDR1 MNHNY, CDR2 SVGAGI (reference sequence). CDR3 length: 15 amino acids. V shed 2 bases, J shed 4 bases, and the junction held 4 bases outside the gene matches. CDR3: CASSYRREGTGELFF. The CDR3 DNA follows: TGTGCCAGCAGTTACCGGAGGGAGGGCACCGGGGAGCTGTTTTTT.

V is TRBV9 and J is TRBJ1-5; tentative D call: TRBD1 (6 bases). The length of the CDR3 is 15 residues. Germline CDR1 is SGDLS and CDR2 is YYNGEE. Trimming removed 3 bases from V and 1 base from J, with 11 bases in between. The CDR3 spells CASSAYGQSNQPQHF. CDR3 bases: TGTGCCAGCAGCGCCTATGGACAGAGCAATCAGCCCCAGCATTTT.

The gene calls are TRBV7-2 and TRBJ2-7, with 9 bases aligning to TRBD2. Germline values: CDR1 SGHTA, CDR2 FQGNSA. V shed 6 bases and J 4 bases; nucleotides not matched to a gene: 13. This CDR3 is built from 16 residues. The CDR3 region has the DNA TGTGCCAGCAGTTCCTCCCTTAGCGGGAGTAGGTACGAGCAGTACTTC. Its protein is CASSSSLSGSRYEQYF.

V and J are TRBV4-1 and TRBJ2-5, with D hard to call. In germline, CDR1 is MGHRA, CDR2 YSYEKL. The CDR3 spans 15 residues. With 2 bases removed from V and 2 bases from J, the gap between germline ends came to 12 bases. The CDR3, as DNA: TGCGCCAGCAGCCAACTTACAGCAAGACAAGAGACCCAGTACTTC. Its translation is CASSQLTARQETQYF.

V gene TRBV7-8 combines with J gene TRBJ2-1; no definite D call. The CDR3 totals 12 residues. CDR1 is SGHVS, CDR2 FQNEAQ, per germline. Trimming took 5 bases from V and 2 from J, leaving 4 bases between them. The CDR3 DNA reads TGTGCCAGCAGCCTAACCTACAATGAGCAGTTCTTC. This gives the protein CASSLTYNEQFF.